A single sample gave rise to the 7 T cell receptor beta chains below, sequenced in a study of blood T cells in healthy people across ages. A second about 6 to 12 cycle PCR used barcoded and J-beta primers. MiXCR, run by TCRdb on the 5' RACE reads, gives a single entry per CDR3 protein. This sample carries about 780,000 distinct CDR3 sequences, approximately 24% of them seen once, and the ten largest clones take roughly 3.1%. These data are also associated with another study on T cells of mothers and their children.

Material for sequencing was blood. These receptors came from a boy aged 10-17 years in good health.

The chain couples TRBV5-1 to TRBJ2-7; the match to TRBD1 covers 9 bases. V dropped 5 bases and J dropped 2; count of bases not matched to a gene: 5. The CDR3 has 14 amino acids. Germline assignment: CDR1 SGHRS and CDR2 YFSETQ. The CDR3 here is CASRFGTGPYEQYF. In DNA form, the CDR3 reads TGCGCCAGCAGATTCGGGACAGGGCCCTACGAGCAGTACTTC.

This clonotype has more than one count but fewer than ten. The chain links TRBV6-5 to TRBJ2-4; no firm D call. Germline values: CDR1 MNHEY, CDR2 SVGAGI. The V and J ends lost 2 bases and 2 bases respectively, with 10 bases between them. This CDR3 comprises 15 residues. DNA of the CDR3: TGTGCCAGCAGTTACGGGGTAGGGACCAAAAACATTCAGTACTTC. Translated: CASSYGVGTKNIQYF.

This chain joins TRBV6-5 and TRBJ2-5, with no clear D. TRBJ2-1 explains the end of the DNA better; the J call may be wrong. Per germline, CDR1 MNHEY and CDR2 SVGAGI. The CDR3 length is 14 residues. In DNA, the CDR3 is TGTGCCAGCAGTGTTAGGGTACCCTACAATGAGCAGTTCTTC. It yields the protein CASSVRVPYNEQFF.

This clonotype was counted only a few times. The V and J genes are TRBV7-9 and TRBJ1-4, with D maybe TRBD1 (5 bases). The V gene's germline CDR1 is SEHNR and CDR2 FQNEAQ (reference sequence). This CDR3 is 18 amino acids long. V shed 5 bases and J shed 7 bases, with 26 bases lying between them. CDR3 in DNA: TGTGCCAGCAGCCCGACCCATAACCCGGGACCGACCCCTGAAAAACTGTTTTTT. As protein: CASSPTHNPGPTPEKLFF.

This clonotype showed up just a few times. The genes are TRBV7-9 and TRBJ2-5; TRBD2 aligns across 9 bases. Germline-derived CDR1 and CDR2 are SEHNR and FQNEAQ (reference sequence). The CDR3 length is 17 residues. V shed 5 bases and J 1 base; nucleotides not matched to a gene: 11. CDR3 loop: CASSRTGTSSIQETQYF. The CDR3 DNA reads as TGTGCCAGCAGCCGAACCGGGACTAGCAGCATCCAAGAGACCCAGTACTTC. Full variable domain (outside the CDR3, taken from reference TRBV7-9 and TRBJ2-5): DTGVSQNPRHKITKRGQNVTFRCDPISEHNRLYWYRQTLGQGPEFLTYFQNEAQLEKSRLLSDRFSAERPKGSFSTLEIQRTEQGDSAMYLCASSRTGTSSIQETQYFGPGTRLLVL.

This clonotype was observed a handful of times. The genes are TRBV6-5 and TRBJ2-5; 8 bases are shared with TRBD1. The J call is uncertain, as TRBJ2-7 better fits the DNA end. Germline CDR1 and CDR2: MNHEY and SVGAGI. This CDR3 region has 15 residues. This CDR3 is CASSYGGQGTYEQYF. The CDR3 DNA sequence: TGTGCCAGCAGTTACGGCGGACAGGGAACCTACGAGCAGTACTTC.

The chain is built from TRBV5-1 and TRBJ1-1; D gene ambiguous. Germline V gives CDR1 SGHRS, CDR2 YFSETQ. The CDR3 has 14 residues. V lost 7 bases, J lost 0 bases, and 13 bases lay in between. The CDR3 DNA reads as TGCGCCAGCGGATACAGTTCCATGAACACTGAAGCTTTCTTT. Translated: CASGYSSMNTEAFF.